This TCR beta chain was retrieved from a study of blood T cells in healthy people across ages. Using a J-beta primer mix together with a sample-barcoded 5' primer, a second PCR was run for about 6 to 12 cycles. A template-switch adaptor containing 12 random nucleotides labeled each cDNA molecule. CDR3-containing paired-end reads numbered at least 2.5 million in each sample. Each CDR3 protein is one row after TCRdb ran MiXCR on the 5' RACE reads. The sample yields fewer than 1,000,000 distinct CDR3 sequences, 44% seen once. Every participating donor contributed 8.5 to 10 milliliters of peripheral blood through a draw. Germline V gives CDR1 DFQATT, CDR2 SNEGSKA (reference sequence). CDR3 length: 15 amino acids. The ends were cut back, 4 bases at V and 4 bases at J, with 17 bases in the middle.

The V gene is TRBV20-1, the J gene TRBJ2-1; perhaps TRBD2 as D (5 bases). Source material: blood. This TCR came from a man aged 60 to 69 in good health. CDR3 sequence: CSAKRLSGDYNEQFF. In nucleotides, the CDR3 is TGCAGTGCTAAGCGACTCTCCGGGGATTACAATGAGCAGTTCTTC.